The clone carrying this T cell receptor (beta chain) has a handful of counts. What it binds is not known. Everyone who donated was a healthy bone marrow donor. This sample is drawn from a study of cytomegalovirus exposure and HLA in healthy donors. Primers for the PCR totalled 60 Vbeta and 13 Jbeta. Method: immunoSEQ multiplex PCR; TCRdb's copy keeps in-frame clones and lacks some. The sample records 200,000 to 250,000 clones, 80% to 85% being singletons. Study observations and caveats: In vitro confirmation showed three CMV-associated chains to be CMV antigen specific. In a later analysis, several top co-occurrence clusters appeared linked to parvovirus B19, influenza, CMV and Epstein-Barr virus.

Germline-derived CDR1 and CDR2 are SGDLS and YYNGEE. V lost 0 bases, J lost 4 bases, and 11 bases lay in between. CDR3 length equals 15 residues. This receptor was obtained from a woman aged 40-49 years in good health and CMV-seronegative. V usage is TRBV9 and J usage is TRBJ2-1; perhaps TRBD1 as D (6 bases). The sample consisted of PBMCs. CDR3 protein: CASSVERQDYNEQFF. In DNA form, the CDR3 reads TGTGCCAGCAGCGTAGAAAGACAGGATTACAATGAGCAGTTCTTC.